The entry below describes one T cell receptor beta chain. This clone was counted once. Its antigen remains unidentified. No base quality information exists; no much larger clone differs at one position. The donors belonged to the validation cohort of around 120 subjects, which was separate from the approximately 610-subject first cohort. The data stem from a study of cytomegalovirus exposure and HLA in healthy donors (dated by TCRdb to the late 2010s). Concerning the study at large: According to a later analysis, one platform produced both the 120 validation repertoires and the roughly 650 repertoires of the first cohort. To predict cytomegalovirus infection status, the study brought together high-throughput TCR immunosequencing, statistical association of individual TCRs with disease status, and machine learning. The study aimed to test whether signatures of past pathogen exposure could be identified by cataloging public T cell receptors. A separate validation cohort of approximately 120 different subjects was used in addition to the approximately 610-subject first cohort. Beyond this particular receptor, the publication reports: While some public TCRs were present in many individuals, most TCR sequences turned up only very rarely across donors. In the study, 150 to 200 TCR beta chains were listed as associated with cytomegalovirus. The authors suggested that the approach could potentially be extended to other disease states and immunological phenotypes. A few of the identified cytomegalovirus-associated TCR beta chains were confirmed in vitro to be specific for cytomegalovirus antigens. A later analysis lacked HLA typing for the validation cohort, so it scored co-occurrence in that cohort across all 110 or so repertoires. A later analysis found that TCRs clustered in the first cohort also tended to co-occur in the 95 to 150 validation repertoires, with roughly 95% of cluster scores above 0. The classifier was reported to diagnose cytomegalovirus status with high specificity and sensitivity in both the original cohort and the validation cohort.

The CDR3 has 20 amino acids, counting the end cysteine and phenylalanine. Only CDR3 DNA is held: 60 bases, read in frame from base 1. The germline V gene supplies CDR1 SGDLS and CDR2 YYNGEE. V is clipped by 0 bases and J by 2 bases, and the sequence between their germline boundaries is 26 bases long. Preparation of the library involved the immunoSEQ multiplex PCR assay. The original methods were these. A statistical classification framework was developed to diagnose cytomegalovirus status using the catalog of TCR beta chain sequences. The table was pulled from immuneACCESS by TCRdb, which kept in-frame rearrangements only. Such tables lose some clones; where checked, under half of the loss comes from unresolved V genes, and the rest has no known cause. V and J calls and clone size are those listed in that table; D and trimming were worked out from the DNA. The sample contains approximately 200,000 clones, 85% to 90% of them found a single time. 2.9% of the sample belongs to the ten largest clones.

The sequence was obtained from a woman aged 18-29 years in good health and CMV-seronegative. The material sequenced was PBMCs. This chain joins TRBV9 to TRBJ2-5, with TRBD1 perhaps the D gene, on 5 matching bases. The CDR3 is CASSVGAGQGLGVGQETQYF. The bases are TGTGCCAGCAGCGTAGGCGCTGGACAAGGCTTAGGGGTAGGACAAGAGACCCAGTACTTC.